The subject of this entry is one TCR beta chain. Germline trimming cut 7 bases from V and 2 bases from J; bases unmatched to any gene: 11. This CDR3 comprises 15 residues. CDR1 is SGDLS and CDR2 is YYNGEE in the germline V gene. The data are from a study of multiple sclerosis patients with progressive multifocal leukoencephalopathy. Time point noted: time of PML onset. TCRdb's table, derived via immunoSEQ multiplex PCR, lists solely in-frame clones and lacks some. The data show approximately 27,000 clones, 85% seen once. The clonotype comes from a woman aged 25 to 39 with progressive multifocal leukoencephalopathy. The V call is TRBV9, the J call TRBJ1-2; TRBD1 agrees at 7 bases. The input for sequencing was PBMCs, taken from a patient treated with natalizumab. The CDR3 is CASGLDRALNYGYTF. The DNA of the CDR3 is TGTGCCAGCGGCCTCGACAGGGCCTTAAACTATGGCTACACCTTC.